The 28 T cell receptor beta chains reported below all come from one sample, sequenced in a study of blood T cell repertoires in COVID-19. Method: immunoSEQ multiplex PCR; TCRdb's copy keeps in-frame clones and lacks some. Altogether 150,000 to 200,000 clones are present, around nine tenths being singletons, with the ten largest covering 3.7%. Sequencing was performed on peripheral blood. The receptors here all came from a man between 18 and 35 years old with active or convalescent COVID-19.

V and J are TRBV19 and TRBJ2-5; the match to TRBD2 covers 8 bases. The CDR3 is 14 residues long. Trimming took 5 bases from V and 4 from J; bases not matched to a gene: 6. Germline V gives CDR1 LNHDA, CDR2 SQIVND (reference sequence). The CDR3 DNA is TGTGCCAGTAGTGCCGGCGGGGGGCCAGAGACCCAGTACTTC. This gives the protein CASSAGGGPETQYF.

This chain connects TRBV5-4 to TRBJ2-7, with unresolved D. V was shortened by 1 base and J by 2 bases, with 7 bases between the two germline ends. This CDR3 spans 13 amino acids. CDR1 and CDR2 from the germline V gene are SGHNT and YYREEE (reference sequence). CDR3 nucleotides: TGTGCCAGCAGCTTGCGTCCTACCTACGAGCAGTACTTC. Protein: CASSLRPTYEQYF.

The chain combines TRBV3-1 (or the pseudogene TRBV3-2) with TRBJ2-3; 9 bases are shared with TRBD2. CDR1 is LGHDT and CDR2 is YNNKEL in the germline V gene (reference sequence). The CDR3 contains 16 residues. V dropped 1 base and J dropped 8; count of bases not matched to a gene: 10. This chain's CDR3 is CASSQGGLAGWGTQYF. CDR3 coding DNA: TGTGCCAGCAGCCAAGGAGGGCTAGCGGGGTGGGGTACGCAGTATTTT.

V gene TRBV7-2 combines with J gene TRBJ2-2; TRBD2 matches at 7 bases. Looked up from germline, CDR1 is SGHTA and CDR2 is FQGNSA. After removal of 8 bases from V and 6 bases from J, the junction contained 9 bases not matched to a gene. CDR3 length: 14 residues. CDR3 coding DNA: TGTGCCAGCGGTCCTACTAGCGACGCCGGGGAGCTGTTTTTT. Its translation is CASGPTSDAGELFF.

The chain joins TRBV27 to TRBJ1-1; weak D call: TRBD1 (5 bases). Germline assignment: CDR1 MNHEY and CDR2 SMNVEV (reference sequence). Trimming took off 6 bases at V and 5 bases at J, with 19 bases between the two ends. The CDR3 loop spans 15 amino acids. CDR3 bases: TGTGCCAGCAGCCCCTGGGAGCAGGGAGGAACTGAAGCTTTCTTT. Protein sequence: CASSPWEQGGTEAFF.

This clone was seen more than once but under ten times. This chain connects TRBV24-1 to TRBJ1-2, with a tentative D call TRBD1 (5 bases). The CDR3 totals 14 residues. From germline, CDR1 is KGHDR and CDR2 SFDVKD. Between the trimmed V and J ends, which lost 4 bases and 4 bases, there was a span of 12 bases. CDR3 in amino acids: CATSEDDRVYGYTF. CDR3 coding DNA: TGTGCCACCAGTGAGGATGACAGAGTCTATGGCTACACCTTC.

This chain uses TRBV14 with TRBJ1-2; tentatively, D is TRBD1 (5 bases). V was shortened by 2 bases and J by 4 bases, with 11 bases between the two germline ends. Germline values: CDR1 SGHDN, CDR2 FVKESK. This CDR3 spans 14 amino acids. CDR3 amino acids: CASSQYTGTYGYTF. The CDR3, as DNA: TGTGCCAGCAGCCAATATACAGGCACCTATGGCTACACCTTC.

This chain joins TRBV10-3 and TRBJ1-3, with 7 nucleotides matching TRBD1. V dropped 2 bases and J dropped 1; count of bases not matched to a gene: 2. Looked up from germline, CDR1 is ENHRY and CDR2 is SYGVKD. The CDR3 runs 15 residues. CDR3 region: CAISEGTVSGNTIYF. The CDR3 region has the DNA TGTGCCATCAGTGAGGGGACAGTGTCTGGAAACACCATATATTTT.

The chain links TRBV30 to TRBJ1-2; 12 nucleotides agree with TRBD1. The junction had 4 bases not matched to a gene; V was cut back by 0 bases and J by 8 bases. Per germline, CDR1 GTSNPN and CDR2 SVGIG (reference sequence). The CDR3 length is 14 residues. In DNA, the CDR3 is TGTGCCTGGAGTGTACGGGACAGGGGGCAAGGCTACACCTTC. As protein: CAWSVRDRGQGYTF. Full variable domain (remainder filled in from reference TRBV30 and TRBJ1-2): SQTIHQWPATLVQPVGSPLSLECTVEGTSNPNLYWYRQAAGRGLQLLFYSVGIGQISSEVPQNLSASRPQDRQFILSSKKLLLSDSGFYLCAWSVRDRGQGYTFGSGTRLTVV.

The V gene is TRBV7-9, the J gene TRBJ1-1; tentative D call: TRBD1 (5 bases). Germline V gene sequence: CDR1 SEHNR, CDR2 FQNEAQ (reference sequence). V was cut by 2 bases and J by 3 bases, with 13 bases left in between. The CDR3 length is 15 residues. This chain's CDR3 is CASSLSSGTHTEAFF. The CDR3 DNA reads as TGTGCCAGCAGCTTAAGTTCCGGGACTCACACTGAAGCTTTCTTT.

This chain joins TRBV27 and TRBJ1-3; 7 bases align to TRBD1. Germline V lookup: CDR1 MNHEY, CDR2 SMNVEV (reference sequence). V shed 6 bases, J shed 0 bases, and the junction held 11 bases outside the gene matches. This CDR3 has 17 residues. The CDR3 protein is CASRPATGFGSGNTIYF. CDR3 DNA: TGTGCCAGCAGGCCAGCGACAGGGTTCGGCTCTGGAAACACCATATATTTT.

This sequence joins TRBV21-1 and TRBJ1-3; TRBD1 reflects the table's D call only, with no check against the DNA. TRBV21-1 is a documented pseudogene. The CDR3 length is 18 residues. DNA for the CDR3: TGTGCCAGCAGTAGGGACAGGGGGCGTCCAGACTCTGGAAACACCATATATTTT. This encodes CASSRDRGRPDSGNTIYF.

V gene TRBV3-1 (or the pseudogene TRBV3-2) combines with J gene TRBJ2-3, with no clear D. From germline, CDR1 is LGHDT and CDR2 YNNKEL (reference sequence). The CDR3 is 16 amino acids. V was pared by 4 bases and J by 0 bases, with 14 bases between. The CDR3 coding sequence is TGTGCCAGCAGCCTCCGACTGGATGGTAGCACAGATACGCAGTATTTT. Encoded protein: CASSLRLDGSTDTQYF.

The rearrangement joins TRBV5-1 to TRBJ1-1; no reliable D call. The germline gives CDR1 SGHRS, CDR2 YFSETQ. Between the trimmed V and J ends, which lost 5 bases and 1 base, there was a span of 12 bases. The CDR3 is made up of 14 amino acids. CDR3 DNA: TGCGCCAGCAGGGTGTTCCAACAGAACACTGAAGCTTTCTTT. Translation gives CASRVFQQNTEAFF.

The gene calls are TRBV7-8 and TRBJ2-3; D call uncertain. The ends were cut back, 5 bases at V and 2 bases at J, with 17 bases in the middle. Germline values: CDR1 SGHVS, CDR2 FQNEAQ. This CDR3 spans 16 amino acids. Here the CDR3 DNA reads TGTGCCAGCAGCCTTAGCCCTAACCCGCACACAGATACGCAGTATTTT. Residues: CASSLSPNPHTDTQYF.

J is TRBJ1-2 and V is TRBV29-1; D is uncertain. The V gene lost 6 bases and the J gene lost 4 bases, with 15 bases spanning the gap. Germline CDR1 reads SQVTM; CDR2 reads ANQGSEA. The CDR3 covers 13 residues. CDR3 sequence: CSVPGRLTYGYTF. The CDR3 region has the DNA TGCAGCGTGCCGGGAAGACTCACCTATGGCTACACCTTC. The full variable domain, completed using reference TRBV29-1 and TRBJ1-2, is SAVISQKPSRDICQRGTSLTIQCQVDSQVTMMFWYRQQPGQSLTLIATANQGSEATYESGFVIDKFPISRPNLTFSTLTVSNMSPEDSSIYLCSVPGRLTYGYTFGSGTRLTVV.

V is TRBV19 and J is TRBJ2-7, with no clear D. Germline values: CDR1 LNHDA, CDR2 SQIVND (reference sequence). V was shortened by 4 bases and J by 0 bases, with 10 bases between the two germline ends. There are 14 residues in the CDR3. The CDR3 loop reads CASSTPEASYEQYF. Here the CDR3 DNA reads TGTGCCAGTAGTACCCCAGAGGCCTCCTACGAGCAGTACTTC. Using reference TRBV19 and TRBJ2-7 for the parts outside the CDR3, the full variable domain is DGGITQSPKYLFRKEGQNVTLSCEQNLNHDAMYWYRQDPGQGLRLIYYSQIVNDFQKGDIAEGYSVSREKKESFPLTVTSAQKNPTAFYLCASSTPEASYEQYFGPGTRLTVT.

The chain combines TRBV12-3 or TRBV12-4 with TRBJ2-4; TRBD1 agrees at 7 bases. Trimming took 6 bases from V and 13 from J; bases not matched to a gene: 6. The CDR3 runs 11 residues. The CDR3: CASSSDRAQYF. The CDR3, as DNA: TGTGCCAGCAGCAGCGACAGGGCCCAGTACTTC.

The chain links TRBV5-4 to TRBJ2-7; tentative D call: TRBD1 (6 bases). The germline V gene has CDR1 SGHNT and CDR2 YYREEE (reference sequence). V was pared by 0 bases and J by 0 bases, with 10 bases between. This CDR3 is built from 15 residues. For the CDR3, the DNA is TGTGCCAGCAGCTTGGAGGGGGTTCGCTCCTACGAGCAGTACTTC. Amino acid sequence: CASSLEGVRSYEQYF.

The chain carries TRBV28 and TRBJ1-2, with D possibly TRBD1 on 6 matching bases. Trimming took off 7 bases at V and 0 bases at J, with 18 bases between the two ends. In germline, CDR1 is MDHEN, CDR2 SYDVKM. There are 16 residues in the CDR3. The CDR3 spells CASKMDRLYANYGYTF. The CDR3 DNA sequence: TGTGCCAGCAAAATGGACAGATTATACGCTAACTATGGCTACACCTTC.

The rearrangement joins TRBV10-3 to TRBJ2-4; a weak D match, TRBD2 (7 bases). CDR1 and CDR2 from the germline V gene are ENHRY and SYGVKD. CDR3 length equals 15 residues. V was pared by 0 bases and J by 6 bases, with 12 bases between. This CDR3 reads CAISESGGARNIQYF. The CDR3 DNA is TGTGCCATCAGTGAGTCGGGGGGGGCTCGAAACATTCAGTACTTC.

The rearrangement joins TRBV9 to TRBJ1-6; tentatively, D is TRBD1 (5 bases). Germline V gene lookup returns CDR1 SGDLS and CDR2 YYNGEE. The CDR3 contains 17 residues. The germline V and J ends were trimmed by 4 bases and 0 bases, with 14 bases remaining between them. The CDR3 reads CASSSSFGGSYNSPLHF. In nucleotides, the CDR3 is TGTGCCAGCAGCAGCTCTTTCGGGGGCTCCTATAATTCACCCCTCCACTTT. Full variable domain (rest looked up from reference TRBV9 and TRBJ1-6): DSGVTQTPKHLITATGQRVTLRCSPRSGDLSVYWYQQSLDQGLQFLIQYYNGEERAKGNILERFSAQQFPDLHSELNLSSLELGDSALYFCASSSSFGGSYNSPLHFGNGTRLTVT.

The V gene is TRBV3-1 (or the pseudogene TRBV3-2), the J gene TRBJ2-7; D possibly corresponds to TRBD2 (7 bases). The CDR3 has 13 amino acids. Germline CDR1 and CDR2: LGHDT and YNNKEL (reference sequence). Trimming left V 2 bases short and J 3 bases short, with 8 bases between. The CDR3 DNA follows: TGTGCCAGCAGCCAAAGGGGGGGCTACGAGCAGTACGTC. It codes for CASSQRGGYEQYV.

CDR3: CASSVAPGTDTQYF. In nucleotides, the CDR3 is TGTGCCAGCAGCGTAGCCCCGGGGACAGATACGCAGTATTTT. The chain links TRBV9 to TRBJ2-3, with D possibly matching TRBD2 (5 bases). Germline V lookup: CDR1 SGDLS, CDR2 YYNGEE. V dropped 0 bases and J dropped 3 bases, with 8 bases sitting between them. CDR3 length: 14 amino acids.

The chain employs TRBV2 and TRBJ2-5, with D possibly being TRBD1 (6 bases). Trimming removed 6 bases from V and 5 bases from J, with 13 bases in between. The CDR3 is made up of 13 amino acids. Germline-derived CDR1 and CDR2 are SNHLY and FYNNEI. The CDR3 protein is CASSEQGWETQYF. The CDR3 region has the DNA TGTGCCAGCAGCGAACAGGGCTGGGAGACCCAGTACTTC.

This chain connects TRBV18 to TRBJ2-3; the match to TRBD1 covers 8 bases. J was trimmed by 2 bases and V by 4 bases; bases with no gene match: 5. Germline V gene sequence: CDR1 KGHSH, CDR2 LQKENI. CDR3 size: 15 residues. This chain's CDR3 is CASSRTGPVTDTQYF. For the CDR3, the DNA is TGTGCCAGCTCACGGACAGGGCCGGTCACAGATACGCAGTATTTT.

The chain combines TRBV4-1 with TRBJ1-1; 9 positions agree with TRBD1. The CDR3 covers 18 residues. CDR1 MGHRA and CDR2 YSYEKL come from the germline V gene. Trimming cost V 1 base and J 3 bases; bases outside gene matches: 12. DNA of the CDR3: TGCGCCAGCAGCCAAGGAGGGTCGTACAGGGGGCGGGACACTGAAGCTTTCTTT. Translation gives CASSQGGSYRGRDTEAFF.

The chain employs TRBV27 and TRBJ2-1; 9 bases are a match to TRBD1. This CDR3 has 14 residues. V shed 5 bases and J 7 bases; nucleotides not matched to a gene: 6. Germline assignment: CDR1 MNHEY and CDR2 SMNVEV (reference sequence). The CDR3 DNA reads TGTGCCAGCAGTACAGGGGGCAATGGGAATGAGCAGTTCTTC. It codes for CASSTGGNGNEQFF.